This is a list of T cell receptor beta chains from one sample in a study of cytomegalovirus exposure and HLA in healthy donors. Sequenced by immunoSEQ multiplex PCR; TCRdb stores in-frame clones only, minus some. Its clone listing holds tens of thousands of clones. The sample comprised PBMCs. These receptors all stem from a woman in her sixties or seventies in good health and CMV-seronegative. Both conserved end residues are trimmed from each CDR3. The order of the fields is V gene, J gene, CDR3 protein.

V gene: TRBV27; J gene: TRBJ2-1; CDR3 protein: ASSPSRDTARF
V gene: TRBV27; J gene: TRBJ2-2; CDR3 protein: ASSLGLAGVKQVAGELF
V gene: TRBV11-2; J gene: TRBJ1-2; CDR3 protein: ASSLDQYGTGIGYT
V gene: TRBV4-3; J gene: TRBJ1-3; CDR3 protein: ASSQFRDSSSSGNTIY
V gene: TRBV28; J gene: TRBJ1-2; CDR3 protein: ASSPPGQGAYDGYT
V gene: TRBV5-4; J gene: TRBJ1-2; CDR3 protein: ASSSGGTGYGYT
V gene: TRBV28; J gene: TRBJ2-1; CDR3 protein: ASSSIPGQGSSNEQF
V gene: TRBV6-5; J gene: TRBJ2-3; CDR3 protein: ASSFGTGPDTQY
V gene: TRBV19; J gene: TRBJ2-2; CDR3 protein: ASTNQAGFNTGELF
V gene: TRBV6-4; J gene: TRBJ1-1; CDR3 protein: ASRMSGGHTEAF
V gene: TRBV13; J gene: TRBJ2-6; CDR3 protein: ASSSATDTSGANVLT
V gene: TRBV5-6; J gene: TRBJ2-1; CDR3 protein: ASSAVAGVAEQF
V gene: TRBV5-1; J gene: TRBJ2-5; CDR3 protein: ASSLAENGETQY
V gene: TRBV28; J gene: TRBJ2-7; CDR3 protein: ASRTSSSYEQY
V gene: TRBV15; J gene: -; CDR3 protein: ATSRDPTGQELYEQY
V gene: TRBV6-5; J gene: TRBJ2-7; CDR3 protein: ASSRQRDYYEQY
V gene: TRBV27; J gene: TRBJ1-4; CDR3 protein: ASRADRVEREKLF
V gene: TRBV28; J gene: TRBJ2-1; CDR3 protein: ASSFHGAPQF
V gene: TRBV28; J gene: TRBJ1-1; CDR3 protein: ATLLTGTGRAF
V gene: TRBV5-1; J gene: TRBJ1-1; CDR3 protein: ASSPGQEHTEAF